A single sample gave rise to the 30 T cell receptor beta chains below, sequenced in a study of CD8 T cells in ankylosing spondylitis. MiXCR was run by TCRdb on the 5' RACE reads, yielding one entry per CDR3 protein. Here the sample spans a few hundred thousand distinct CDR3 sequences, approximately 10% being singletons. The sample was blood, either unsorted or a sorted T cell fraction (not recorded which). Every receptor here comes from a male donor with ankylosing spondylitis or in good health (not recorded which).

V and J are TRBV7-2 and TRBJ2-7, with TRBD1 matching over 8 bases. Germline V gives CDR1 SGHTA, CDR2 FQGNSA. The length of the CDR3 is 15 residues. With V trimmed by 5 bases and J by 3 bases, 9 bases remained unmatched. Written as DNA, the CDR3 is TGTGCCAGCAGCCATCGGACAGGGCATGACTACGAGCAGTACTTC. Its translation is CASSHRTGHDYEQYF.

Ten or more counts support this clonotype. The V gene is TRBV20-1, the J gene TRBJ1-4; maybe TRBD1 (6 bases). Germline V lookup: CDR1 DFQATT, CDR2 SNEGSKA (reference sequence). The CDR3 consists of 13 residues. The V and J ends lost 5 bases and 8 bases respectively, with 15 bases between them. The CDR3: CSAVGGLGEKLFF. CDR3 DNA sequence: TGCAGTGCTGTCGGGGGGCTTGGGGAAAAACTGTTTTTT.

This clonotype showed up many times. This rearrangement joins TRBV7-3 to TRBJ2-3; D may be TRBD1 (6 bases). CDR1 SGHTA and CDR2 FQGTGA come from the germline V gene. The CDR3 runs to 15 residues. The ends were cut back, 5 bases at V and 0 bases at J, with 12 bases in the middle. The CDR3: CASSRTATSTDTQYF. CDR3 sequence (DNA): TGTGCCAGCAGCCGGACAGCGACTAGCACAGATACGCAGTATTTT.

This clonotype was observed many times. J is TRBJ1-1 and V is TRBV20-1; 7 nucleotides line up with TRBD1. V was clipped by 3 bases and J by 1 base; unmatched bases: 5. This CDR3 is 14 amino acids long. CDR1 and CDR2 from the germline V gene are DFQATT and SNEGSKA (reference sequence). CDR3 DNA: TGCAGTGCTAGTGAGACAGGGAGGAACACTGAAGCTTTCTTT. Protein sequence: CSASETGRNTEAFF.

This clonotype has a count of ten or more. The chain couples TRBV7-9 to TRBJ2-3, with 8 bases aligning to TRBD2. The germline CDR1 and CDR2 sequences are SEHNR and FQNEAQ (reference sequence). The V segment lost 5 bases and the J segment 5 bases; nucleotides outside the gene matches: 15. There are 17 residues in the CDR3. The CDR3 is CASSPTGSAGAEDTQYF. The CDR3 nucleotides read TGTGCCAGCAGCCCCACGGGGTCAGCGGGGGCAGAAGATACGCAGTATTTT.

On this clonotype itself: A much larger clone lies one base from this, so it may be a read error. The CDR3 protein is CASSLETRVNTEAFF. The CDR3 region has the DNA TGCGCCAGCAGCTTGGAGACGAGAGTGAACACTGAAGCTTTCTTT. The chain couples TRBV5-1 to TRBJ1-1; D remains unclear. Germline V lookup: CDR1 SGHRS, CDR2 YFSETQ. The germline V and J ends were trimmed by 0 bases and 0 bases, with 9 bases remaining between them. This CDR3 spans 15 amino acids. The full variable domain, with the rest looked up from reference TRBV5-1 and TRBJ1-1, is KAGVTQTPRYLIKTRGQQVTLSCSPISGHRSVSWYQQTPGQGLQFLFEYFSETQRNKGNFPGRFSGRQFSNSRSEMNVSTLELGDSALYLCASSLETRVNTEAFFGQGTRLTVV.

This clonotype turned up a few times. This sequence joins TRBV7-9 and TRBJ2-6; 7 bases agree with TRBD1. CDR1 is SEHNR and CDR2 is FQNEAQ in the germline V gene (reference sequence). The CDR3 totals 17 residues. V lost 3 bases to trimming and J lost 4 bases; unmatched junction nucleotides: 9. The CDR3 loop reads CASSFTGVGSGANVLTF. The CDR3 coding sequence is TGTGCCAGCAGCTTCACAGGGGTTGGGTCCGGGGCCAACGTCCTGACTTTC.

This clonotype was detected a few times. The chain links TRBV5-6 to TRBJ2-2, with D possibly called TRBD1 or TRBD2 (7 bases each). CDR1 SGHDT and CDR2 YYEEEE come from the germline V gene. Deletions cut 0 bases from V and 1 base from J, with 16 bases between. The CDR3 covers 18 residues. CDR3 nucleotide sequence: TGTGCCAGCAGCTTGGGACTAGCCGGGACAGAGAACACCGGGGAGCTGTTTTTT. This gives the protein CASSLGLAGTENTGELFF.

This clonotype was seen a few times. The chain combines TRBV27 with TRBJ2-7, with D maybe TRBD1 (7 bases). Germline CDR1 is MNHEY and CDR2 is SMNVEV (reference sequence). The V gene lost 6 bases and the J gene lost 7 bases, with 13 bases spanning the gap. The CDR3 is made up of 12 amino acids. The CDR3 region has the DNA TGTGCCAGCAGCCCAGGGGGGATGGAGCAGTACTTC. Translating it yields CASSPGGMEQYF.

This clonotype has just a few counts. V gene TRBV5-1 combines with J gene TRBJ2-7, with 9 bases aligning to TRBD1. This CDR3 is built from 15 residues. Germline values: CDR1 SGHRS, CDR2 YFSETQ. V shed 0 bases, J shed 3 bases, and the junction held 4 bases outside the gene matches. CDR3 coding DNA: TGCGCCAGCAGCTTGGCAACAGGGGGCCTCTACGAGCAGTACTTC. Its protein product is CASSLATGGLYEQYF.

This clonotype was counted ten times or more. The genes are TRBV20-1 and TRBJ2-7; no clear D. The CDR3 runs to 18 residues. V was trimmed by 3 bases and J by 1 base, leaving 25 bases between them. Germline-derived CDR1 and CDR2 are DFQATT and SNEGSKA (reference sequence). The CDR3: CSASPGESAGALSYEQYF. CDR3 sequence (DNA): TGCAGTGCTAGTCCCGGAGAATCTGCAGGCGCCCTTTCCTACGAGCAGTACTTC.

This clonotype appeared many times. The chain has TRBV2 and TRBJ1-5; no definite D call. This CDR3 region has 12 residues. CDR1 SNHLY and CDR2 FYNNEI come from the germline V gene. V lost 3 bases and J lost 4, with 4 bases in between. CDR3 nucleotide sequence: TGTGCCAGCAGTGACGGAAATCAGCCCCAGCATTTT. Translating it yields CASSDGNQPQHF.

This clonotype was observed a handful of times. The chain is built from TRBV21-1 and TRBJ2-7; the table gives TRBD1 as D, unverified against the DNA. TRBV21-1 is tagged as a pseudogene. The CDR3 runs to 15 residues. The CDR3 nucleotides read TGTGCCAGCAGCAAAGGAACAGGGGAAACCTACGAGCAGTACTTC. Residues: CASSKGTGETYEQYF.

This clonotype was observed many times. The chain is built from TRBV7-3 and TRBJ2-1, with D perhaps given as TRBD1 or TRBD2 (5 bases each). The germline CDR1 and CDR2 sequences are SGHTA and FQGTGA. V was trimmed by 0 bases and J by 0 bases, leaving 6 bases between them. This CDR3 is built from 15 residues. The CDR3 protein is CASSLTGDSYNEQFF. The CDR3 bases are TGTGCCAGCAGCTTAACGGGGGACTCCTACAATGAGCAGTTCTTC.

This clonotype has at least ten counts. The chain combines TRBV12-3 or TRBV12-4 with TRBJ2-7; D not resolved. This CDR3 is built from 12 residues. V was pared by 5 bases and J by 2 bases, with 7 bases between. CDR3 region: CASSRIPYEQYF. DNA of the CDR3: TGTGCCAGCAGTCGTATCCCCTACGAGCAGTACTTC.

Many counts were recorded for this clonotype. The CDR3 reads CASSFQTGLNEKLFF. For the CDR3, the DNA is TGTGCCAGCAGTTTCCAGACAGGGCTGAATGAAAAACTGTTTTTT. The chain has TRBV6-5 and TRBJ1-4; 7 bases match TRBD1. This CDR3 contains 15 residues. Germline V gene sequence: CDR1 MNHEY, CDR2 SVGAGI. V lost 4 bases to trimming and J lost 5 bases; unmatched junction nucleotides: 7.

This clonotype was seen many times. The rearrangement joins TRBV28 to TRBJ1-5; 7 bases are a match to TRBD1. Germline V gene sequence: CDR1 MDHEN, CDR2 SYDVKM. This CDR3 has 15 residues. The ends lost 5 bases at V and 4 bases at J; junction bases unmatched: 8. DNA for the CDR3: TGTGCCAGCAGTCCACCCAGGGGGTTGAATCAGCCCCAGCATTTT. The encoded protein is CASSPPRGLNQPQHF.

The V gene is TRBV5-1, the J gene TRBJ2-3; possibly TRBD1 for D (6 bases). Trimming removed 1 base from V and 5 bases from J, with 14 bases in between. The CDR3 length is 15 residues. From germline, CDR1 is SGHRS and CDR2 YFSETQ. The CDR3 loop reads CASSLKQGRGDTQYF. CDR3 in DNA: TGCGCCAGCAGCTTGAAGCAGGGCAGGGGAGATACGCAGTATTTT.

This chain joins TRBV24-1 and TRBJ2-5; D gene unclear. The V end lost 4 bases, the J end lost 5 bases, and 10 bases lay between the germline ends. In germline, CDR1 is KGHDR, CDR2 SFDVKD. The CDR3 totals 13 residues. The CDR3 DNA sequence: TGTGCCACCAGTGAGGGCGCCTGGGAGACCCAGTACTTC. It specifies CATSEGAWETQYF.

This clonotype was counted ten times or more. V gene TRBV12-3 or TRBV12-4 combines with J gene TRBJ2-7; 10 bases match TRBD1. The V segment lost 8 bases and the J segment 4 bases; nucleotides outside the gene matches: 11. The CDR3 sequence is 15 residues long. The CDR3 reads CASSSSGTGAYEQYF. In DNA, the CDR3 is TGTGCCAGCTCATCCTCCGGGACAGGGGCGTACGAGCAGTACTTC.

This chain's CDR3 is CAWGRTGMGQPQHF. In DNA form, the CDR3 reads TGTGCCTGGGGAAGAACAGGGATGGGTCAGCCCCAGCATTTT. The chain has TRBV30 and TRBJ1-5; TRBD1 is a possible D gene (6 bases). The CDR3 totals 14 residues. V was clipped by 5 bases and J by 6 bases, with 17 bases between them. From germline, CDR1 is GTSNPN and CDR2 SVGIG (reference sequence).

This clonotype was seen at least ten times. This chain links TRBV6-5 with TRBJ1-2; a possible D gene is TRBD1 (5 bases). The CDR3 length is 13 residues. Germline V gene lookup returns CDR1 MNHEY and CDR2 SVGAGI. Deletions cut 6 bases from V and 4 bases from J, with 12 bases between. Written as DNA, the CDR3 is TGTGCCAGCAGCTATCGACAGTTCTATGGCTACACCTTC. As protein: CASSYRQFYGYTF.

This sequence joins TRBV12-3 or TRBV12-4 and TRBJ1-5, with D unresolved. The CDR3 length is 13 residues. Deletions cut 4 bases from V and 5 bases from J, with 9 bases between. In nucleotides, the CDR3 is TGTGCCAGCAGTTCCCCCCCGGATCAGCCCCAGCATTTT. Amino acid sequence: CASSSPPDQPQHF.

This clonotype occurred many times. CDR3 DNA: TGCAGCGTTGGCCAATGGGGAGCCTCCTACGAGCAGTACTTC. Translation: CSVGQWGASYEQYF. The rearrangement uses TRBV29-1 and TRBJ2-7; D is perhaps TRBD2 (5 bases). Trimming shortened V by 4 bases and J by 0 bases, and 13 bases separated the two germline ends. The CDR3 extends over 14 amino acids. Per germline, CDR1 SQVTM and CDR2 ANQGSEA.

This clonotype was seen many times. The gene calls are TRBV5-6 and TRBJ2-1; 10 bases align to TRBD2. There are 12 residues in the CDR3. V was pared by 5 bases and J by 7 bases, with 0 bases of the junction left unmatched. Per the germline V gene, CDR1 is SGHDT and CDR2 is YYEEEE. The CDR3 sequence is CASRAGGNEQFF. The CDR3, as DNA: TGTGCCAGCAGAGCGGGAGGGAATGAGCAGTTCTTC.

This clonotype was seen ten or more times. The chain combines TRBV5-1 with TRBJ2-2, with D maybe TRBD2 (5 bases). The V and J ends lost 4 bases and 5 bases respectively, with 21 bases between them. The CDR3 spans 17 residues. Germline V CDR1 and CDR2: SGHRS, YFSETQ. The CDR3 sequence is CASSLVTPWEPTGELFF. CDR3 bases: TGCGCCAGCAGCCTTGTTACCCCCTGGGAGCCGACCGGGGAGCTGTTTTTT. Full variable domain (outside the CDR3, taken from reference TRBV5-1 and TRBJ2-2): KAGVTQTPRYLIKTRGQQVTLSCSPISGHRSVSWYQQTPGQGLQFLFEYFSETQRNKGNFPGRFSGRQFSNSRSEMNVSTLELGDSALYLCASSLVTPWEPTGELFFGEGSRLTVL.

This clonotype was seen ten or more times. The chain employs TRBV20-1 and TRBJ2-5; TRBD1 aligns across 8 bases. The V gene end was trimmed by 4 bases and the J gene end by 2 bases; junction bases not matched to a gene: 12. The CDR3 runs 16 residues. Germline assignment: CDR1 DFQATT and CDR2 SNEGSKA (reference sequence). CDR3 in DNA: TGCAGTGCTACCTGGACAGGGACGTATATTCAAGAGACCCAGTACTTC. This encodes CSATWTGTYIQETQYF.

This clonotype was counted at least ten times. This chain joins TRBV20-1 and TRBJ2-5, with D perhaps TRBD1 (5 bases). The germline V and J ends were trimmed by 7 bases and 5 bases, with 17 bases remaining between them. This CDR3 has 13 residues. Germline V gene lookup returns CDR1 DFQATT and CDR2 SNEGSKA (reference sequence). The CDR3 sequence: CSVGRAGKETQYF. In DNA form, the CDR3 reads TGCAGTGTCGGTCGGGCAGGGAAGGAGACCCAGTACTTC.

A remark on this clonotype: A read error may be the cause here, since a much bigger clone is one base away. CDR3 protein: CASSSRRGYKQYF. CDR3 in DNA: TGTGCCAGCAGTAGTAGGAGGGGCTACAAGCAGTACTTC. The chain uses TRBV6-1 and TRBJ2-7; D perhaps matches TRBD2 (6 bases). The CDR3 runs 13 residues. Germline V gives CDR1 MNHNS, CDR2 SASEGT.

This clonotype was seen repeatedly, ten times or more. The CDR3 bases are TGCGCCAGTAATCGAGGGGGCGGGTCAGATACGCAGTATTTT. Its protein is CASNRGGGSDTQYF. The J gene is TRBJ2-3, the V gene TRBV5-1, with TRBD1 matching over 7 bases. Germline values: CDR1 SGHRS, CDR2 YFSETQ. J gave up 4 bases and V 8 bases, and 10 bases lay outside the gene matches. CDR3 length: 14 amino acids.